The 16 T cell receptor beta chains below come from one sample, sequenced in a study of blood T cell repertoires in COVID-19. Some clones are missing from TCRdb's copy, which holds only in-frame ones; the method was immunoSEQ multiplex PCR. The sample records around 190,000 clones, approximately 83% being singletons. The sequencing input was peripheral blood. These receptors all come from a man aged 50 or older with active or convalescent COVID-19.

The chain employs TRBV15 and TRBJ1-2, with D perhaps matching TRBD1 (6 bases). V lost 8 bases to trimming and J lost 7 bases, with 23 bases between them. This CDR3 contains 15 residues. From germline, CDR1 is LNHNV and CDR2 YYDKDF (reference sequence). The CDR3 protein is CATEMGGGPVGGYTF. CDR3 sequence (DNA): TGTGCCACCGAAATGGGAGGGGGTCCTGTCGGTGGCTACACCTTC.

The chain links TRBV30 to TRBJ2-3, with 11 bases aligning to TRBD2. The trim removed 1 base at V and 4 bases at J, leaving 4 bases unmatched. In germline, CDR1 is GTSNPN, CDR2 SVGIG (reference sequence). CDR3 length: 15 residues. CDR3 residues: CAWSATSGTADTQYF. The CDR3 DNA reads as TGTGCCTGGAGTGCGACTAGCGGGACCGCAGATACGCAGTATTTT.

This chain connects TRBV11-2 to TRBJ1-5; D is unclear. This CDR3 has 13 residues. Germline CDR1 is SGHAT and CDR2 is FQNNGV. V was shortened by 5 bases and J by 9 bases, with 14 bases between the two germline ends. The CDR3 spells CASSVGLSGPQHF. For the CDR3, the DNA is TGTGCCAGCAGCGTCGGACTGAGCGGGCCCCAGCATTTT.

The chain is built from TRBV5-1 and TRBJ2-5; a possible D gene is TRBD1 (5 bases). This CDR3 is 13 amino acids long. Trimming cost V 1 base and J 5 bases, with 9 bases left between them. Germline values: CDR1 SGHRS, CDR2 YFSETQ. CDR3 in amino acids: CASSLKGRETQYF. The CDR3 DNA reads TGCGCCAGCAGCTTGAAGGGGCGGGAGACCCAGTACTTC.

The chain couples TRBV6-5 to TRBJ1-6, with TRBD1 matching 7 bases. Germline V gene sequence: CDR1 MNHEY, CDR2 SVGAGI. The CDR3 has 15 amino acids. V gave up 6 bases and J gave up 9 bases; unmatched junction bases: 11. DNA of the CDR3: TGTGCCAGCAGGGAGGAGGGACAGACTGGTTCACCCCTCCACTTT. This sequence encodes CASREEGQTGSPLHF.

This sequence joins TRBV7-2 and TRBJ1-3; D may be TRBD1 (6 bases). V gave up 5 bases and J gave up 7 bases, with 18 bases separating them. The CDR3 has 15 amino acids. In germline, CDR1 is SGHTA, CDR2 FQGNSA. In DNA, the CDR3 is TGTGCCAGCAGCGCCGAGGGGGGGTTCGGTAACACCATATATTTT. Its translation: CASSAEGGFGNTIYF.

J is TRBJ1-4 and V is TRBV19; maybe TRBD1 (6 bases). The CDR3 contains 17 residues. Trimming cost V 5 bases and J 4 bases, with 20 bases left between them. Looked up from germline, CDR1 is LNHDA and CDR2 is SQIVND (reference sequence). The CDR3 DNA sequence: TGTGCCAGTAGTGGGGCAGGGGACACGATCAATAATGAAAAACTGTTTTTT. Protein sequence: CASSGAGDTINNEKLFF.

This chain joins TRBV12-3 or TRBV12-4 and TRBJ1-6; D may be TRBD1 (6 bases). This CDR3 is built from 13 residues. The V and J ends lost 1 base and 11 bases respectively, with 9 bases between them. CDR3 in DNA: TGTGCCAGCAGTTTAGGGGGGGGCGCACCCCTCCACTTT. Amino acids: CASSLGGGAPLHF.

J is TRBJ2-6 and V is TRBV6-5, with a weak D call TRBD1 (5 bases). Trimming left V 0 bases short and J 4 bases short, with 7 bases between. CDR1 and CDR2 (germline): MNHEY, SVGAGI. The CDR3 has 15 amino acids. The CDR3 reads CASSYSGPGANVLTF. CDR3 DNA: TGTGCCAGCAGTTACTCGGGGCCGGGGGCCAACGTCCTGACTTTC.

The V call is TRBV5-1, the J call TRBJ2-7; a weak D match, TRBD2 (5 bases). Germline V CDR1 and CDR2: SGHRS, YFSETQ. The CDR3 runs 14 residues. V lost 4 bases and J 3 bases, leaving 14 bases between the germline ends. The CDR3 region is CASSAGLSGYEQYF. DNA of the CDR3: TGCGCCAGCAGCGCCGGGCTCAGCGGCTACGAGCAGTACTTC. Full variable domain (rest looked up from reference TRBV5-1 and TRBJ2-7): KAGVTQTPRYLIKTRGQQVTLSCSPISGHRSVSWYQQTPGQGLQFLFEYFSETQRNKGNFPGRFSGRQFSNSRSEMNVSTLELGDSALYLCASSAGLSGYEQYFGPGTRLTVT.

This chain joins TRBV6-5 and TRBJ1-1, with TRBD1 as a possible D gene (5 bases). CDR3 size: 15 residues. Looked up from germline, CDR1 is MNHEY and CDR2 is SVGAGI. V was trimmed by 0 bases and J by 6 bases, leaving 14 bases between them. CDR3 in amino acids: CASSYSGTGRAEAFF. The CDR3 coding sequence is TGTGCCAGCAGTTACTCGGGGACTGGCCGGGCTGAAGCTTTCTTT.

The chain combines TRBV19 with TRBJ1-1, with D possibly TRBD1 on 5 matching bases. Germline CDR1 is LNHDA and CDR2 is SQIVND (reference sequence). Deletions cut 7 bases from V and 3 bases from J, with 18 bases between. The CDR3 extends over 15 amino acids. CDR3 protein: CASTLRTRWDTEAFF. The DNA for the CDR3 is TGTGCCAGTACCCTACGGACAAGATGGGACACTGAAGCTTTCTTT.

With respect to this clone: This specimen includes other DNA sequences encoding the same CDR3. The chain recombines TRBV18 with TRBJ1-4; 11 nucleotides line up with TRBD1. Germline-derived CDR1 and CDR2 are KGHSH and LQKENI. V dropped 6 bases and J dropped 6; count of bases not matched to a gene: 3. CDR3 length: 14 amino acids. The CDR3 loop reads CASSPGQGDEKLFF. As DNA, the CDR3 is TGTGCCAGCTCCCCGGGACAGGGGGATGAAAAACTGTTTTTT.

The DNA for the CDR3 is TGTGCTAGTGGGCTCCTGGGCAGATCCGACGAGCAGTACTTC. Amino acids: CASGLLGRSDEQYF. The chain links TRBV12-5 to TRBJ2-7; D gene ambiguous. With 6 bases removed from V and 5 bases from J, the gap between germline ends came to 17 bases. The CDR3 covers 14 residues. CDR1 is LGHNT and CDR2 is FRNRAP in the germline V gene.

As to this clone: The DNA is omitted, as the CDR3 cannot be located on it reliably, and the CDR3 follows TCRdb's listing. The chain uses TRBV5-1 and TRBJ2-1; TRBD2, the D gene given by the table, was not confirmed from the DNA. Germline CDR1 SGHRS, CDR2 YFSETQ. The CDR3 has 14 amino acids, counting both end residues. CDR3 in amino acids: CASSLGVAGGSWFF.

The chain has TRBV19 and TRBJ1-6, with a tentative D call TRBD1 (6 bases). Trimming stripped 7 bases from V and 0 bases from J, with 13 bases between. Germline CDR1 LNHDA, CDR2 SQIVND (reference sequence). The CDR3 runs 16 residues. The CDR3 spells CASTKTGSSYNSPLHF. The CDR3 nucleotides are TGTGCCAGTACTAAAACAGGGAGCTCCTATAATTCACCCCTCCACTTT.